These 12 T cell receptor beta chains were all obtained from the same sample, sequenced in a study of blood T cell repertoires in COVID-19. The protocol was immunoSEQ multiplex PCR, while the TCRdb copy is restricted to in-frame clones and leaves out a portion. The table lists around 170,000 clones, around 80% of them singletons. Sequenced input: peripheral blood. These receptors were collected from a man aged 30 to 39 with active or convalescent COVID-19.

The V and J genes are TRBV5-6 and TRBJ1-1; D is possibly TRBD1 (6 bases). Germline values: CDR1 SGHDT, CDR2 YYEEEE. V was clipped by 0 bases and J by 3 bases, with 15 bases between them. This CDR3 region has 16 residues. The CDR3 region is CASSLAARGADTEAFF. CDR3 nucleotide sequence: TGTGCCAGCAGCTTGGCGGCCAGGGGTGCGGACACTGAAGCTTTCTTT.

This clone was seen repeatedly, ten times or more. The chain couples TRBV5-1 to TRBJ1-6; 9 positions match TRBD1. The CDR3 spans 17 residues. CDR1 and CDR2 from the germline V gene are SGHRS and YFSETQ. J was trimmed by 3 bases and V by 3 bases; bases with no gene match: 7. Here the CDR3 reads CASSYSDRGGYNSPLHF. The CDR3 nucleotides are TGCGCCAGCAGCTATTCGGACAGGGGCGGCTATAATTCACCCCTCCACTTT. The whole variable domain, filled in from reference TRBV5-1 and TRBJ1-6, reads KAGVTQTPRYLIKTRGQQVTLSCSPISGHRSVSWYQQTPGQGLQFLFEYFSETQRNKGNFPGRFSGRQFSNSRSEMNVSTLELGDSALYLCASSYSDRGGYNSPLHFGNGTRLTVT.

This chain joins TRBV3-1 (or the pseudogene TRBV3-2) and TRBJ2-3, with D unresolved. Germline loops: CDR1 LGHDT, CDR2 YNNKEL (reference sequence). The CDR3 is 15 residues long. V lost 1 base and J lost 0, with 8 bases in between. CDR3 sequence reads: CASSQVYPSTDTQYF. Written as DNA, the CDR3 is TGTGCCAGCAGCCAAGTTTATCCTAGCACAGATACGCAGTATTTT.

The chain joins TRBV19 to TRBJ2-7; 10 bases match TRBD2. J gave up 2 bases and V 1 base, and 2 bases lay outside the gene matches. This CDR3 is 15 amino acids long. Looked up from germline, CDR1 is LNHDA and CDR2 is SQIVND (reference sequence). This CDR3 reads CASSIVTSGTYEQYF. CDR3 DNA: TGTGCCAGTAGTATAGTTACTAGCGGGACCTACGAGCAGTACTTC.

This clone was counted between two and nine times. The chain employs TRBV28 and TRBJ1-5; TRBD1 matches 9 bases. V was pared by 9 bases and J by 7 bases, with 7 bases of the junction left unmatched. This CDR3 region has 13 residues. CDR1 is MDHEN and CDR2 is SYDVKM in the germline V gene. DNA of the CDR3: TGTGCCAGTTGGACAGGGGCCAGCCAGCCCCAGCATTTT. The encoded protein is CASWTGASQPQHF.

This clone was detected a few times. The DNA for the CDR3 is TGTGCCAGCAGTCGCCTACGGACAGGAGCTACAACTAATGAAAAACTGTTTTTT. It encodes CASSRLRTGATTNEKLFF. The chain combines TRBV5-6 with TRBJ1-4, with 7 bases matching TRBD1. V dropped 5 bases and J dropped 0; count of bases not matched to a gene: 13. Per the germline V gene, CDR1 is SGHDT and CDR2 is YYEEEE. The CDR3 spans 18 residues.

The gene calls are TRBV11-3 and TRBJ2-7; tentative D call: TRBD2 (5 bases). Germline assignment: CDR1 SGHNT and CDR2 YENEEA. V was shortened by 5 bases and J by 6 bases, with 29 bases between the two germline ends. This CDR3 has 18 residues. CDR3 amino acids: CASSRMNTAAFGVSEQYF. In nucleotides, the CDR3 is TGTGCCAGCAGCCGAATGAACACCGCCGCTTTCGGGGTCTCCGAGCAGTACTTC.

This clone has a single count. V usage is TRBV19 and J usage is TRBJ1-5; 10 bases line up with TRBD1. The CDR3 totals 16 residues. CDR1 LNHDA and CDR2 SQIVND come from the germline V gene (reference sequence). V gave up 3 bases and J gave up 7 bases; unmatched junction bases: 9. CDR3 residues: CASSIEGQGPAQPQHF. The CDR3 nucleotides read TGTGCCAGTAGTATTGAGGGACAGGGGCCAGCCCAGCCCCAGCATTTT.

The V and J genes are TRBV7-3 and TRBJ1-1, with D unresolved. From germline, CDR1 is SGHTA and CDR2 FQGTGA. V dropped 4 bases and J dropped 6 bases, with 21 bases sitting between them. This CDR3 has 16 amino acids. The CDR3 DNA reads as TGTGCCAGCAGCTCCTACCGGCAAGTTGAGGTCCCTGAAGCTTTCTTT. It yields the protein CASSSYRQVEVPEAFF.

This clone was found a few times. The chain has TRBV11-2 and TRBJ2-7; possibly TRBD1 for D (6 bases). CDR1 is SGHAT, CDR2 FQNNGV, per germline. V gave up 2 bases and J gave up 2 bases, with 7 bases separating them. The CDR3 sequence is 13 residues long. The DNA for the CDR3 is TGTGCCAGCAGCTTAAGGACAGCCTACGAGCAGTACTTC. Protein product: CASSLRTAYEQYF.

This clone was found once. The chain uses TRBV5-6 and TRBJ1-4; 8 nucleotides match TRBD1. The CDR3 runs 15 residues. The V segment lost 1 base and the J segment 4 bases; nucleotides outside the gene matches: 3. Germline loops: CDR1 SGHDT, CDR2 YYEEEE. The CDR3 DNA reads TGTGCCAGCAGCTTGACGGGACAGGTTAATGAAAAACTGTTTTTT. Translation gives CASSLTGQVNEKLFF.

This chain joins TRBV19 and TRBJ1-2, with TRBD1 identical over 8 bases. This CDR3 contains 16 residues. CDR1 and CDR2 from the germline V gene are LNHDA and SQIVND (reference sequence). The V and J ends lost 5 bases and 4 bases, in that order; junction bases with no gene match: 12. The CDR3 sequence is CASSSKDRVSLYGYTF. DNA of the CDR3: TGTGCCAGTAGTTCCAAGGACAGGGTCAGCCTCTATGGCTACACCTTC.